This T cell receptor (beta chain) came from a study of cytomegalovirus exposure and HLA in healthy donors. Overall study findings and caveats: Many donors carried some public TCRs, although rarity characterized most TCR sequences. High sensitivity and specificity were reportedly achieved when the classifier diagnosed cytomegalovirus status. An assumption of roughly uniform sequencing depth across donors underlay the presence/absence analyses. No immune exposure information besides CMV serostatus was available.

A remark on this clone: Its antigen is not known.

PCR employed 60 Vbeta and 13 Jbeta primers. The data were produced by immunoSEQ multiplex PCR, yet TCRdb's version contains in-frame clones alone and is incomplete. The repertoire holds 150,000 to 200,000 clones, with around two thirds as singletons. Sequenced sample: PBMCs. The receptor's source is a man aged 30-40 years in good health and CMV-seropositive.

CDR3 bases: TGCGCCAGCAGCCCGGGATACGACAGGGGGTGGACTGAAGCTTTCTTT. Its translation: CASSPGYDRGWTEAFF. The J gene is TRBJ1-1, the V gene TRBV4-1; 9 bases agree with TRBD1. CDR1 is MGHRA and CDR2 is YSYEKL in the germline V gene. V was pared by 4 bases and J by 5 bases, with 11 bases of the junction left unmatched. The CDR3 has 16 residues.